The table lists the clone carrying this TCR beta chain with many counts. The target antigen is unknown. The 5'RACE method, run with constant-segment primers, produced TCR alpha and TCR beta cDNA libraries (carrying sample barcodes and UMIs). TCRdb re-derived calls from the 5' RACE reads in MiXCR, one entry per CDR3 protein. The top ten clones hold 20% to 25% of a sample with approximately 300,000 distinct CDR3 sequences, about a sixth of them seen once. V gave up 0 bases and J gave up 0 bases, with 12 bases separating them. CDR3 length equals 16 residues. Germline loops: CDR1 SGHRS, CDR2 YFSETQ. The data originate from a study of T-cell memory formation after mild COVID-19. About the study: Clusters were largely donor specific.

General study points: Pre-infection memory harbored some responding clones, suggesting cross-reactive memory joined. For second-wave clones that peaked at day 37, SARS-CoV-2 specificity went unverified.

This clonotype was sampled from a man younger than 30 who had mild COVID-19 (a few samples of this study predate the infection). Cell type and time point are not known. Sequenced input: PBMCs or a T cell subset sorted from them (not recorded which). The V gene is TRBV5-1, the J gene TRBJ2-5; D ambiguous. The CDR3 nucleotides are TGCGCCAGCAGCTTGGGCCCAGGACGGCACCAAGAGACCCAGTACTTC. It codes for CASSLGPGRHQETQYF.